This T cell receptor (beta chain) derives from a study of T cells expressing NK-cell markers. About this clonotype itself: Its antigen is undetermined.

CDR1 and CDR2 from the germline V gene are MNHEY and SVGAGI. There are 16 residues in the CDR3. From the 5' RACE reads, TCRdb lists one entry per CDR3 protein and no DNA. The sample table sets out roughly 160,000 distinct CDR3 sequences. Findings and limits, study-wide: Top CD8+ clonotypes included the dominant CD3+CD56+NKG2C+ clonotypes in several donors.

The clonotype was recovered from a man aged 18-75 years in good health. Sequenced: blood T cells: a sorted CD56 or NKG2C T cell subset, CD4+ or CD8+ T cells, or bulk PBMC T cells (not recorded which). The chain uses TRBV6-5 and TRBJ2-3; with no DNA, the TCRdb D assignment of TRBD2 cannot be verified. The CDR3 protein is CASSYSAGPSTDTQYF.